Sequencing of this T cell receptor beta chain was carried out in a study of T cell changes during pregnancy in multiple sclerosis. Sequencing used immunoSEQ multiplex PCR; TCRdb keeps in-frame clones, though not all of them. The data hold 65,000 to 95,000 clones, with around nine tenths observed a single time. Germline assignment: CDR1 SGHRS and CDR2 YFSETQ. Trimming cost V 4 bases and J 3 bases, with 10 bases left between them. The CDR3 has 13 amino acids. This clone was counted between two and nine times. J is TRBJ1-1 and V is TRBV5-1; D is ambiguous. The receptor was derived from a female donor with multiple sclerosis, enrolled in a pregnancy study. Sequencing was performed on peripheral blood, taken before pregnancy. CDR3 coding DNA: TGCGCCAGCAGCCCCCATGAGGACACTGAAGCTTTCTTT. It yields the protein CASSPHEDTEAFF.